The T cell receptor (beta chain) under discussion was sequenced for a study of response to subunit inactivated influenza vaccine. Findings of the study overall: With each seasonal influenza vaccination, the authors suggested, few new T cells are recruited.

Using its own MiXCR run on the RT-PCR reads, TCRdb lists one record per CDR3 protein. The repertoire holds approximately 500,000 distinct CDR3 sequences, 14% seen once, with around 10% in the top ten. This clonotype was observed many times. Antigen: not known. The CDR3 has 14 amino acids. Germline V gene lookup returns CDR1 LGHDT and CDR2 YNNKEL (reference sequence). The V end lost 4 bases, the J end lost 3 bases, and 13 bases lay between the germline ends. The TCR was taken from a man over 45 who received an inactivated influenza vaccine. The sequencing here drew on PBMCs from blood, taken 12 days after vaccination. The chain couples TRBV3-1 to TRBJ2-7; D unresolved. Written as DNA, the CDR3 is TGTGCCAGCAGCCGCAGTGGGGTTAGCTACGAGCAGTACTTC. Its protein product is CASSRSGVSYEQYF.